A single T cell receptor (beta chain) is shown here with its context. This record belongs to a study of blood T cell repertoires in COVID-19. About the research overall: The United States, Italy and Spain provided the acute and convalescent COVID-19 samples. The cDNA or gDNA used as material had been derived from T cells, B-cell-depleted T cells, or PBMCs.

As processed by the authors: Researchers report that nucleated cell counts were estimated from reference gene primer amplification. TCRdb keeps only in-frame clones here, not all; method: immunoSEQ multiplex PCR. That table gives V, J and clone size, and the DNA gave D and trimming. The repertoire holds some 50,000 clones, with 75% to 85% as singletons. This clonotype originated in a man in his forties with acute or convalescent COVID-19. Material for sequencing was peripheral blood.

CDR3 coding DNA: TGTGCCAGTAGTAGAACCGGGGTCAGAGATACGCAGTATTTT. It yields the protein CASSRTGVRDTQYF. V usage is TRBV19 and J usage is TRBJ2-3; a possible D gene is TRBD2 (5 bases). The CDR3 is 14 amino acids. The germline V gene has CDR1 LNHDA and CDR2 SQIVND (reference sequence). V was cut by 4 bases and J by 5 bases, with 13 bases left in between. Filled out from reference TRBV19 and TRBJ2-3, the complete variable domain reads DGGITQSPKYLFRKEGQNVTLSCEQNLNHDAMYWYRQDPGQGLRLIYYSQIVNDFQKGDIAEGYSVSREKKESFPLTVTSAQKNPTAFYLCASSRTGVRDTQYFGPGTRLTVL.